What follows are 21 T cell receptor beta chains derived from one specimen sequenced in a study of T-cell memory formation after mild COVID-19. From the 5' RACE reads, TCRdb called clonotypes with MiXCR, one entry per CDR3 protein. There are 410,000 or so distinct CDR3 sequences in the sample; 23% occur only once, and roughly 14% lies in the top ten. Sequencing was carried out using PBMCs or a T cell subset sorted from them (not recorded which). The receptors were gathered from an adult woman who had mild COVID-19 (a few samples of this study predate the infection). Cell type and time point are not known.

This clonotype was counted at least ten times. The genes are TRBV7-2 and TRBJ2-5, with a possible D match to TRBD1 (6 bases). The germline CDR1 and CDR2 sequences are SGHTA and FQGNSA. The length of the CDR3 is 11 residues. V was cut by 5 bases and J by 5 bases, with 6 bases left in between. The CDR3 DNA sequence: TGTGCCAGCAGCCAGGGGGAGACCCAGTACTTC. Translated, it gives CASSQGETQYF.

This clonotype was counted a few times. This CDR3 is CASSLRTSGGIGELFF. The CDR3 coding sequence is TGTGCCAGTAGTCTCAGGACTAGCGGGGGTATCGGGGAGCTGTTTTTT. The V gene is TRBV19, the J gene TRBJ2-2, with 13 positions matching TRBD2. Germline V CDR1 and CDR2: LNHDA, SQIVND (reference sequence). This CDR3 spans 16 amino acids. The ends lost 5 bases at V and 7 bases at J; junction bases unmatched: 7.

The chain recombines TRBV13 with TRBJ2-2; 8 bases map to TRBD1. Germline V gene lookup returns CDR1 PRHDT and CDR2 FYEKMQ (reference sequence). The CDR3 extends over 15 amino acids. V lost 5 bases, J lost 3 bases, and 5 bases stayed unmatched. CDR3 sequence reads: CASSKVDRDTGELFF. CDR3 in DNA: TGTGCCAGCAGCAAAGTGGACAGGGACACCGGGGAGCTGTTTTTT.

This clonotype was observed a handful of times. This chain uses TRBV29-1 with TRBJ1-1; 9 positions agree with TRBD1. CDR3 length equals 14 residues. CDR1 and CDR2 from the germline V gene are SQVTM and ANQGSEA. Trimming cost V 5 bases and J 4 bases; bases outside gene matches: 8. The CDR3 sequence: CSVPPTGGLTEAFF. In nucleotides, the CDR3 is TGCAGCGTTCCCCCGACAGGGGGACTCACTGAAGCTTTCTTT.

This clonotype was detected only a few times. The CDR3 DNA sequence: TGTGCCAGCAGTGAACAGGGGGTAACCTACGAGCAGTACTTC. Its protein is CASSEQGVTYEQYF. The chain joins TRBV2 to TRBJ2-7; 7 bases match TRBD1. V shed 2 bases and J 2 bases; nucleotides not matched to a gene: 3. CDR3 length equals 14 residues. CDR1 SNHLY and CDR2 FYNNEI come from the germline V gene.

The J gene is TRBJ2-1, the V gene TRBV12-3 or TRBV12-4, with 10 bases fitting TRBD2. The V gene end was trimmed by 7 bases and the J gene end by 3 bases; junction bases not matched to a gene: 3. CDR3 length: 14 amino acids. The CDR3 is CASILAGYYNEQFF. In DNA form, the CDR3 reads TGTGCCAGCATACTAGCGGGATACTACAATGAGCAGTTCTTC.

The chain couples TRBV24-1 to TRBJ2-1, with TRBD2 matching over 11 bases. Trimming removed 3 bases from V and 6 bases from J; junction bases left unmatched: 6. The CDR3 length is 16 residues. Germline V gives CDR1 KGHDR, CDR2 SFDVKD. The CDR3 bases are TGTGCCACCAGTGATCCAACTAGCGGGAGTGGCAATGAGCAGTTCTTC. Protein sequence: CATSDPTSGSGNEQFF.

This chain links TRBV2 with TRBJ2-3; 8 nucleotides align to TRBD2. V shed 7 bases, J shed 2 bases, and the junction held 8 bases outside the gene matches. Germline assignment: CDR1 SNHLY and CDR2 FYNNEI. The CDR3 consists of 15 residues. The CDR3 loop reads CASNERAGVTDTQYF. CDR3 bases: TGTGCCAGCAACGAAAGAGCGGGGGTCACAGATACGCAGTATTTT. Full variable domain (rest looked up from reference TRBV2 and TRBJ2-3): EPEVTQTPSHQVTQMGQEVILRCVPISNHLYFYWYRQILGQKVEFLVSFYNNEISEKSEIFDDQFSVERPDGSNFTLKIRSTKLEDSAMYFCASNERAGVTDTQYFGPGTRLTVL.

The CDR3 here is CATSLGHEQFF. The CDR3 region has the DNA TGTGCCACCAGTCTAGGCCATGAGCAGTTCTTC. J is TRBJ2-1 and V is TRBV24-1; D is uncertain. Trimming pared 6 bases from V and 8 bases from J, leaving 7 bases between. From germline, CDR1 is KGHDR and CDR2 SFDVKD. This CDR3 contains 11 residues.

The sample holds a few counts of this clonotype. The chain is built from TRBV6-5 and TRBJ2-7; D is undetermined. Between the trimmed V and J ends, which lost 2 bases and 6 bases, there was a span of 23 bases. The germline gives CDR1 MNHEY, CDR2 SVGAGI. CDR3 size: 17 residues. The CDR3 spells CASSYGLSSRILFEQYF. In DNA form, the CDR3 reads TGTGCCAGCAGTTACGGGTTATCAAGCAGGATCCTTTTCGAGCAGTACTTC.

This clonotype was counted a few times. V gene TRBV9 combines with J gene TRBJ2-5; 10 bases fit TRBD2. This CDR3 is built from 17 residues. CDR1 and CDR2 from the germline V gene are SGDLS and YYNGEE. The ends lost 3 bases at V and 2 bases at J; junction bases unmatched: 10. The CDR3: CASSAPIAGGVQETQYF. As DNA, the CDR3 is TGTGCCAGCAGCGCCCCCATAGCGGGGGGAGTACAAGAGACCCAGTACTTC.

The chain joins TRBV7-9 to TRBJ2-2; D gene unclear. Germline lookup yields CDR1 SEHNR and CDR2 FQNEAQ (reference sequence). V was pared by 8 bases and J by 0 bases, with 13 bases between. The CDR3 loop spans 15 amino acids. CDR3 residues: CASVSRLTNTGELFF. The CDR3 bases are TGTGCCAGCGTTTCCAGGCTGACGAACACCGGGGAGCTGTTTTTT.

This clonotype turned up a few times. The V and J genes are TRBV20-1 and TRBJ2-3; D gene ambiguous. Between the trimmed V and J ends, which lost 5 bases and 4 bases, there was a span of 10 bases. The length of the CDR3 is 12 residues. Germline CDR1 DFQATT, CDR2 SNEGSKA (reference sequence). DNA for the CDR3: TGCAGTGCTCTTCTCCCGCCAGATACGCAGTATTTT. This sequence encodes CSALLPPDTQYF.

The gene calls are TRBV12-3 or TRBV12-4 and TRBJ2-1; no firm D call. The V end was cut by 3 bases, the J end by 4 bases, with 16 bases between. The CDR3 has 16 amino acids. The DNA for the CDR3 is TGTGCCAGCAGTTTTTCTGGTGAAGGGTCTTACAATGAGCAGTTCTTC. This translates into CASSFSGEGSYNEQFF.

In this sample, this clonotype turned up a few times. This chain links TRBV10-3 with TRBJ2-1, with 15 bases that match TRBD2. This CDR3 has 17 amino acids. Germline V gene lookup returns CDR1 ENHRY and CDR2 SYGVKD. Trimming at V came to 11 bases and at J to 10 bases, leaving 18 bases not matched to a gene. In nucleotides, the CDR3 is TGTGCCTCCGCGGTAGGGACGGGACTAGCGGGAGGCGGCGAGCAGTTCTTC. Encoded protein: CASAVGTGLAGGGEQFF.

The chain is built from TRBV30 and TRBJ2-7; D is uncertain. CDR3 length: 12 residues. V lost 0 bases, J lost 3 bases, and 6 bases lay in between. CDR1 is GTSNPN, CDR2 SVGIG, per germline (reference sequence). CDR3 bases: TGTGCCTGGAGTGTGCGGCACTACGAGCAGTACTTC. Its protein is CAWSVRHYEQYF.

In this sample, this clonotype turned up a few times. The V and J genes are TRBV29-1 and TRBJ2-1; 9 bases line up with TRBD1. From germline, CDR1 is SQVTM and CDR2 ANQGSEA. This CDR3 spans 13 amino acids. V gave up 6 bases and J gave up 7 bases; unmatched junction bases: 7. The CDR3 sequence is CSVPGQGGNEQFF. As DNA, the CDR3 is TGCAGCGTCCCGGGACAGGGAGGGAATGAGCAGTTCTTC.

The gene calls are TRBV4-1 and TRBJ1-4; no definite D call. Trimming left V 2 bases short and J 8 bases short, with 15 bases between. The germline V gene has CDR1 MGHRA and CDR2 YSYEKL. The CDR3 length is 15 residues. The CDR3 region has the DNA TGCGCCAGCAGCCAACTTGCTGGGGTTGGAGAAAAACTGTTTTTT. This gives the protein CASSQLAGVGEKLFF.

This clonotype was counted only a few times. The chain is built from TRBV7-9 and TRBJ1-1; 7 bases match TRBD1. V was clipped by 5 bases and J by 4 bases; unmatched bases: 4. The CDR3 length is 13 residues. The V gene's germline CDR1 is SEHNR and CDR2 FQNEAQ (reference sequence). The DNA for the CDR3 is TGTGCCAGCAGCATAAACAGGGGCACTGAAGCTTTCTTT. It translates to CASSINRGTEAFF.

This clonotype was seen more than once but under ten times. This sequence joins TRBV30 and TRBJ2-1; 9 bases agree with TRBD1. Germline loops: CDR1 GTSNPN, CDR2 SVGIG (reference sequence). The CDR3 spans 13 residues. The junction had 9 bases not matched to a gene; V was cut back by 8 bases and J by 7 bases. CDR3 sequence: CARSGTGYNEQFF. CDR3 coding DNA: TGTGCCAGATCCGGGACAGGGTATAATGAGCAGTTCTTC.

The rearrangement uses TRBV12-3 or TRBV12-4 and TRBJ2-7, with 7 bases fitting TRBD1. CDR3 length: 14 residues. V lost 1 base to trimming and J lost 7 bases; unmatched junction nucleotides: 7. Here the CDR3 DNA reads TGTGCCAGCAGTTTAGATGAGGGGGCGAGGGAGCAGTACTTC. Translation: CASSLDEGAREQYF.